The present T cell receptor (beta chain) was sequenced within a study of blood T cell repertoires in COVID-19. Seattle cases were enrolled at active infection and followed longitudinally. CDR1 is LNHDA, CDR2 SQIVND, per germline (reference sequence). CDR3 length: 16 amino acids. Trimming stripped 5 bases from V and 0 bases from J, with 13 bases between. Assay: immunoSEQ multiplex PCR; the TCRdb copy retains only in-frame clones and omits some. Here the sample spans about 170,000 clones, approximately 81% being singletons. The gene calls are TRBV19 and TRBJ1-4, with D possibly matching TRBD1 (6 bases). This sequence was found in a woman in her 70s with COVID-19, enrolled during active disease. Sequencing was done on a sample of peripheral blood. CDR3 nucleotides: TGTGCCAGTAGTGCCCTCACAGGGTCAACTAATGAAAAACTGTTTTTT. It yields the protein CASSALTGSTNEKLFF.